The clone carrying this TCR beta chain was observed a few times. Described time point: blood at routine non-recurrence follow-up after resection. The sample originates from a study of spatial heterogeneity in lung cancer. As for the study in general: Where available, sequencing covered follow-up PBMC samples, taken at a median of around two years after resection. Beta-chain sequences were consistently detected more often than alpha-chain sequences. TCR and UMI combinations that were unique each appeared, on average, more than ten times in raw reads.

TCR cDNA molecules each had a unique molecular identifier. TCRdb redid the calling of the 5' RACE reads with MiXCR, one entry per CDR3 protein. Among 110,000 or so distinct CDR3 sequences, 9.5% to 14% were seen once, and the ten largest hold 20% to 25%. The specimen was PBMCs, collected at follow-up. The clonotype originates from a female donor with early-stage non-small cell lung cancer.

CDR3 region: CASSLYPRRDSYNEQFF. CDR3 DNA: TGTGCCAGCAGCTTATACCCCAGACGGGACTCCTACAATGAGCAGTTCTTC. The chain is built from TRBV11-2 and TRBJ2-1, with D possibly being TRBD2 (5 bases). This CDR3 has 17 amino acids. The germline CDR1 and CDR2 sequences are SGHAT and FQNNGV. Trimming pared 2 bases from V and 0 bases from J, leaving 14 bases between. Based on the CDR3 plus reference TRBV11-2 and TRBJ2-1, the full variable domain is EAGVAQSPRYKIIEKRQSVAFWCNPISGHATLYWYQQILGQGPKLLIQFQNNGVVDDSQLPKDRFSAERLKGVDSTLKIQPAKLEDSAVYLCASSLYPRRDSYNEQFFGPGTRLTVL.